This TCR beta chain was found in a study of cytomegalovirus exposure and HLA in healthy donors. Amplification used 60 Vbeta primers and 13 Jbeta primers. Method: immunoSEQ multiplex PCR; TCRdb's copy keeps in-frame clones and lacks some. Of approximately 200,000 clones listed, approximately 88% are singletons. Unmatched junction bases numbered 10, after V lost 5 bases and J lost 0 bases. CDR1 is SGHAT and CDR2 is FQNNGV in the germline V gene. The CDR3 runs 17 residues. This rearrangement joins TRBV11-2 to TRBJ2-3, with 8 bases that match TRBD2. This receptor was obtained from a boy younger than 18 in good health and CMV-seronegative. The sample taken for sequencing was PBMCs. The CDR3 DNA sequence: TGTGCCAGCAGCCCTTGGGGTAGCGGGAAGAGCACAGATACGCAGTATTTT. Its protein product is CASSPWGSGKSTDTQYF.